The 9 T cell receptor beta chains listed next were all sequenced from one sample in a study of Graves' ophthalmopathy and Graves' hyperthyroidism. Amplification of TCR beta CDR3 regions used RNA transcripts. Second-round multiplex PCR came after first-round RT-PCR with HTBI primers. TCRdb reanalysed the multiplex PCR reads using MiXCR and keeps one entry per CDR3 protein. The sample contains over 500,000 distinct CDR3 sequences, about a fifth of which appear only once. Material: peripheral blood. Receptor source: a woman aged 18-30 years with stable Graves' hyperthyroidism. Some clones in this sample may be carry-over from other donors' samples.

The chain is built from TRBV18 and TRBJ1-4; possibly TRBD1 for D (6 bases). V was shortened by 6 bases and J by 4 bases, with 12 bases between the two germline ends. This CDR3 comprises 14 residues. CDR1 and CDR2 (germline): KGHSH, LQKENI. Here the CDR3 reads CASSIDRNNEKLFF. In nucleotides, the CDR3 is TGTGCCAGCTCTATAGACAGGAATAATGAAAAACTGTTTTTT.

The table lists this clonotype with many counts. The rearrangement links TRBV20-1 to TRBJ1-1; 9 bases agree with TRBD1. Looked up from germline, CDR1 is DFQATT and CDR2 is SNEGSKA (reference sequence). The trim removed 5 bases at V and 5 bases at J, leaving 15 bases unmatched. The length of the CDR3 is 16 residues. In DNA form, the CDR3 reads TGCAGTGCTGTGTCGGGCCATCGGACAGGGGAAACTGAAGCTTTCTTT. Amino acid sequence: CSAVSGHRTGETEAFF.

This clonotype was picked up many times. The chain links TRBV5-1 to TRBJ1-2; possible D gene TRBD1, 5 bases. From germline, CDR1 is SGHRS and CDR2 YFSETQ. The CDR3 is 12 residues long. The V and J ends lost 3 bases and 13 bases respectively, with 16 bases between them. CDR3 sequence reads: CASSSSGLRPTF. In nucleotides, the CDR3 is TGCGCCAGCAGCTCATCGGGACTCCGGCCCACCTTC.

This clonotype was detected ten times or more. CDR3 sequence reads: CASTGTAYEQYF. In DNA, the CDR3 is TGTGCCAGTACCGGGACGGCTTACGAGCAGTACTTC. The chain recombines TRBV6-2 or TRBV6-3 with TRBJ2-7, with D perhaps being TRBD1 or TRBD2 (5 bases each). Germline loops: CDR1 MNHEY, CDR2 SVGEGT. The V gene lost 9 bases and the J gene lost 4 bases, with 13 bases spanning the gap. This CDR3 is 12 amino acids long.

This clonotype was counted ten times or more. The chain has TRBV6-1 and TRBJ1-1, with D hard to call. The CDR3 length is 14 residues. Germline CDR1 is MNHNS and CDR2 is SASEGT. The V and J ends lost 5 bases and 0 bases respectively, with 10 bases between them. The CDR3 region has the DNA TGTGCCAGCAGTCGACGGCACATGAACACTGAAGCTTTCTTT. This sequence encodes CASSRRHMNTEAFF.

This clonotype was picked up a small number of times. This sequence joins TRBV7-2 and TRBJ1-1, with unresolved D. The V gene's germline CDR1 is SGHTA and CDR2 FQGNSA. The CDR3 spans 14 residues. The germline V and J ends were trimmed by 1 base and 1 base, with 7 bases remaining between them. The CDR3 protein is CASSLVARNTEAFF. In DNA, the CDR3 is TGTGCCAGCAGCTTAGTTGCTAGGAACACTGAAGCTTTCTTT.

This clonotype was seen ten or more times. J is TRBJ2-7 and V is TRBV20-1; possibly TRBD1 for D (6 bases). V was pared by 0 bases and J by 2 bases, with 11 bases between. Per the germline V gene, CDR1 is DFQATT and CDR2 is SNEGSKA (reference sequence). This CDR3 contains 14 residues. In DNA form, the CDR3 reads TGCAGTGCTAGAGATCAGGACAGAACCTACGAGCAGTACTTC. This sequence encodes CSARDQDRTYEQYF.

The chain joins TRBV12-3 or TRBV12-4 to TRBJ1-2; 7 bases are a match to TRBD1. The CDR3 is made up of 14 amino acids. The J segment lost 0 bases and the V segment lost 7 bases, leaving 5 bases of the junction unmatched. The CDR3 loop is CASIPGQPNYGYTF. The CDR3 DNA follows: TGTGCCAGCATTCCGGGACAGCCTAACTATGGCTACACCTTC.

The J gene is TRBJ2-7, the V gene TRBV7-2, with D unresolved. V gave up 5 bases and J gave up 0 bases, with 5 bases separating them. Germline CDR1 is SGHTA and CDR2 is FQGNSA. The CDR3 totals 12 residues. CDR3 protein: CASSPYSYEQYV. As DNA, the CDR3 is TGTGCCAGCAGCCCATACTCCTACGAGCAGTACGTC.